This passage covers 22 T cell receptor beta chains from one sample sequenced in a study of neurological immune-mediated disorders (dated by TCRdb to the late 2010s). Interpreted using the paper, the time point label stands for: longitudinal time-point 2. Library method: 5' RACE. TCRdb shows the sequencer as Illumina HiSeq 2500. TCRdb redid the processing of the public reads, applying fastp at Q25 and MiXCR, and retained in-frame beta chains. Entries that share a CDR3 protein sequence are merged under the most common genes and DNA. The sample table contains roughly 48,000 distinct CDR3 sequences; only one count was recorded for about an eighth of them. The ten largest clonotypes hold about 4.9% of the sample. Sequencing input: PBMCs. Receptors were obtained from a male donor with HTLV-1-associated myelopathy (HAM/TSP).

This clonotype was recorded at least ten times. The chain links TRBV20-1 to TRBJ2-5; tentatively, D is TRBD1 (5 bases). Trimming stripped 2 bases from V and 5 bases from J, with 18 bases between. The CDR3 is 15 residues long. Germline V CDR1 and CDR2: DFQATT, SNEGSKA (reference sequence). The CDR3 loop is CSARRAGRDRETQYF. The CDR3 DNA is TGCAGTGCTAGAAGGGCAGGGCGAGATAGGGAGACCCAGTACTTC.

This clonotype was picked up many times. The CDR3 sequence: CASSYGTGEAETQYF. CDR3 coding DNA: TGTGCCAGCAGCTACGGGACAGGGGAGGCAGAGACCCAGTACTTC. This chain uses TRBV7-9 with TRBJ2-5, with TRBD1 matching 10 bases. This CDR3 is built from 15 residues. Germline V gene sequence: CDR1 SEHNR, CDR2 FQNEAQ (reference sequence). V lost 4 bases to trimming and J lost 4 bases; unmatched junction nucleotides: 6.

This clonotype was recorded at least ten times. The chain combines TRBV6-2 or TRBV6-3 with TRBJ1-2; 9 nucleotides match TRBD1. V lost 6 bases to trimming and J lost 4 bases; unmatched junction nucleotides: 3. The germline V gene encodes CDR1 MNHEY and CDR2 SVGEGT. The length of the CDR3 is 13 residues. The CDR3 nucleotides are TGTGCCAGCAGCCCGACAGGGGGCTATGGCTACACCTTC. Protein: CASSPTGGYGYTF.

At least ten counts were recorded for this clonotype. V usage is TRBV9 and J usage is TRBJ1-2; possible D gene TRBD1, 5 bases. With 4 bases removed from V and 0 bases from J, the gap between germline ends came to 10 bases. Germline V gene sequence: CDR1 SGDLS, CDR2 YYNGEE. The CDR3 has 14 residues. CDR3 in DNA: TGTGCCAGCAGCCGACAGTCCCCTAACTATGGCTACACCTTC. This codes for CASSRQSPNYGYTF.

This clonotype was found many times. The chain combines TRBV20-1 with TRBJ2-5; D unresolved. This CDR3 has 14 amino acids. With 0 bases removed from V and 5 bases from J, the gap between germline ends came to 13 bases. Germline V lookup: CDR1 DFQATT, CDR2 SNEGSKA (reference sequence). CDR3 sequence: CSARDTRIGETQYF. CDR3 DNA: TGCAGTGCTAGAGATACTCGAATCGGCGAGACCCAGTACTTC.

At least ten counts were recorded for this clonotype. The chain couples TRBV7-6 to TRBJ1-2; D ambiguous. Germline-derived CDR1 and CDR2 are SGHVS and FNYEAQ. The CDR3 totals 12 residues. V dropped 3 bases and J dropped 7 bases, with 9 bases sitting between them. CDR3 DNA: TGTGCCAGCAGCTTCCGACGAGGTGGCTACACCTTC. Its protein product is CASSFRRGGYTF.

This clonotype was seen repeatedly, ten times or more. This CDR3 is CASSFGGSSNQPQHF. The CDR3 nucleotides read TGCGCCAGCAGCTTTGGGGGGAGCAGCAATCAGCCCCAGCATTTT. The chain is built from TRBV5-1 and TRBJ1-5; the D gene is possibly TRBD1 (5 bases). The CDR3 has 15 amino acids. CDR1 and CDR2 from the germline V gene are SGHRS and YFSETQ. V shed 2 bases and J shed 1 base, with 10 bases lying between them. Using reference TRBV5-1 and TRBJ1-5 for the parts outside the CDR3, the full variable domain is KAGVTQTPRYLIKTRGQQVTLSCSPISGHRSVSWYQQTPGQGLQFLFEYFSETQRNKGNFPGRFSGRQFSNSRSEMNVSTLELGDSALYLCASSFGGSSNQPQHFGDGTRLSIL.

This clonotype appeared a few times. The rearrangement joins TRBV5-1 to TRBJ2-3, with a weak D call TRBD2 (5 bases). V dropped 4 bases and J dropped 7 bases, with 16 bases sitting between them. The CDR3 is 14 residues long. Germline assignment: CDR1 SGHRS and CDR2 YFSETQ. CDR3 loop: CASSPEDSTNTQYF. The CDR3, as DNA: TGCGCCAGCAGCCCCGAGGACTCCACTAATACGCAGTATTTT.

Ten or more counts support this clonotype. V and J are TRBV5-1 and TRBJ2-6; D is uncertain. With 0 bases removed from V and 0 bases from J, the gap between germline ends came to 7 bases. The CDR3 contains 16 residues. The germline V gene has CDR1 SGHRS and CDR2 YFSETQ. The CDR3 nucleotides are TGCGCCAGCAGCTTGGCCGTGAGCTCTGGGGCCAACGTCCTGACTTTC. Its translation: CASSLAVSSGANVLTF.

At least ten counts were recorded for this clonotype. This sequence joins TRBV29-1 and TRBJ2-1, with TRBD1 matching over 12 bases. Germline V gene sequence: CDR1 SQVTM, CDR2 ANQGSEA. The J segment lost 10 bases and the V segment lost 5 bases, leaving 6 bases of the junction unmatched. This CDR3 is built from 13 residues. DNA of the CDR3: TGCAGCGTTTTGACAGGGACAGGGGGCGAGCAGTTCTTC. This translates into CSVLTGTGGEQFF.

There are many counts of this clonotype. The chain carries TRBV7-2 and TRBJ1-5; D may be TRBD1 (6 bases). The CDR3 length is 16 residues. V dropped 1 base and J dropped 5 bases, with 15 bases sitting between them. Per the germline V gene, CDR1 is SGHTA and CDR2 is FQGNSA. CDR3 DNA: TGTGCCAGCAGCTTAGACAGCAACAGGGTGGATCAGCCCCAGCATTTT. Translation: CASSLDSNRVDQPQHF.

This clonotype was observed many times. The V call is TRBV28, the J call TRBJ1-3; D gene unclear. The CDR3 contains 14 residues. In germline, CDR1 is MDHEN, CDR2 SYDVKM. The germline V and J ends were trimmed by 5 bases and 0 bases, with 8 bases remaining between them. The CDR3 DNA reads as TGTGCCAGCAGTAGCAGGAGCTCTGGAAACACCATATATTTT. Translation gives CASSSRSSGNTIYF.

This clonotype has a count of ten or more. This chain joins TRBV28 and TRBJ1-5, with unresolved D. Trimming left V 2 bases short and J 5 bases short, with 13 bases between. Germline loops: CDR1 MDHEN, CDR2 SYDVKM. CDR3 length equals 15 residues. CDR3 in amino acids: CASSLVDGRDQPQHF. CDR3 bases: TGTGCCAGCAGTTTAGTGGACGGGAGGGATCAGCCCCAGCATTTT.

This clonotype was recorded at least ten times. The chain employs TRBV20-1 and TRBJ2-3; 9 bases line up with TRBD2. The CDR3 covers 14 residues. CDR1 and CDR2 from the germline V gene are DFQATT and SNEGSKA (reference sequence). Trimming took 3 bases from V and 4 from J; bases not matched to a gene: 5. In nucleotides, the CDR3 is TGCAGTGCTAGTGAGGCTAGCGGGGCAGATACGCAGTATTTT. Protein sequence: CSASEASGADTQYF.

This clonotype was seen at least ten times. V usage is TRBV5-1 and J usage is TRBJ1-3, with TRBD1 identical over 11 bases. The germline V gene encodes CDR1 SGHRS and CDR2 YFSETQ. The CDR3 consists of 14 residues. Trimming took 8 bases from V and 2 from J; bases not matched to a gene: 3. Written as DNA, the CDR3 is TGCGCCAGTGGGACAGGGGGAGCTGGAAACACCATATATTTT. Translating gives CASGTGGAGNTIYF. Combining the CDR3 with reference TRBV5-1 and TRBJ1-3 gives the whole variable domain KAGVTQTPRYLIKTRGQQVTLSCSPISGHRSVSWYQQTPGQGLQFLFEYFSETQRNKGNFPGRFSGRQFSNSRSEMNVSTLELGDSALYLCASGTGGAGNTIYFGEGSWLTVV.

The chain joins TRBV14 to TRBJ2-5, with a weak D call TRBD2 (6 bases). Trimming cost V 1 base and J 7 bases, with 19 bases left between them. Germline CDR1 and CDR2: SGHDN and FVKESK. This CDR3 contains 16 residues. The CDR3 nucleotides read TGTGCCAGCAGCCAAGGCCCCGGGACTGCCTTAGGGACCCAGTACTTC. The encoded protein is CASSQGPGTALGTQYF.

This clonotype appeared many times. The chain combines TRBV14 with TRBJ2-1; no clear D. V was pared by 2 bases and J by 12 bases, with 17 bases between. The CDR3 is 14 amino acids. Germline CDR1 is SGHDN and CDR2 is FVKESK. CDR3 amino acids: CASSQLQPALGQFF. CDR3 DNA sequence: TGTGCCAGCAGCCAACTACAACCGGCGCTCGGGCAGTTCTTC. Using reference TRBV14 and TRBJ2-1 for the parts outside the CDR3, the full variable domain is EAGVTQFPSHSVIEKGQTVTLRCDPISGHDNLYWYRRVMGKEIKFLLHFVKESKQDESGMPNNRFLAERTGGTYSTLKVQPAELEDSGVYFCASSQLQPALGQFFGPGTRLTVL.

This clonotype occurred many times. The chain recombines TRBV14 with TRBJ1-2; possibly TRBD1 for D (6 bases). CDR3 length equals 16 residues. V shed 0 bases and J shed 2 bases, with 13 bases lying between them. CDR1 SGHDN and CDR2 FVKESK come from the germline V gene. The CDR3 DNA reads TGTGCCAGCAGCCAAGATTTTGGACAGCCAAACTATGGCTACACCTTC. Residues: CASSQDFGQPNYGYTF.

This clonotype was observed many times. V and J are TRBV6-6 and TRBJ1-1; D unresolved. This CDR3 is built from 14 residues. CDR1 and CDR2 (germline): MNHNY, SVGAGI (reference sequence). V was shortened by 0 bases and J by 1 base, with 6 bases between the two germline ends. DNA of the CDR3: TGTGCCAGCAGTTACTCTCCAGGGAACACTGAAGCTTTCTTT. Translation: CASSYSPGNTEAFF.

The rearrangement uses TRBV5-1 and TRBJ2-7, with TRBD1 as a possible D gene (6 bases). There are 14 residues in the CDR3. Trimming stripped 7 bases from V and 6 bases from J, with 20 bases between. The germline CDR1 and CDR2 sequences are SGHRS and YFSETQ. The CDR3 loop is CASPHLDSASEQYF. The CDR3 DNA is TGCGCCAGCCCCCACCTGGACAGCGCCTCCGAGCAGTACTTC.

V usage is TRBV20-1 and J usage is TRBJ2-5; a weak D match, TRBD2 (6 bases). The CDR3 spans 13 residues. V was clipped by 2 bases and J by 5 bases, with 12 bases between them. From germline, CDR1 is DFQATT and CDR2 SNEGSKA (reference sequence). The CDR3 coding sequence is TGCAGTGCTAGATTTGGGGGGACGGAGACCCAGTACTTC. This encodes CSARFGGTETQYF.

This clonotype appeared a few times. A much larger clone differs by one base, so this may be a read error. The chain couples TRBV6-6 to TRBJ2-7, with D possibly TRBD1 on 7 matching bases. The CDR3 consists of 13 residues. CDR1 MNHNY and CDR2 SVGAGI come from the germline V gene (reference sequence). Written as DNA, the CDR3 is TGTGTCGGGAGACAGGGAAGTACCTACGAGCAGTACTTC. Amino acids: CVGRQGSTYEQYF.